These 26 T cell receptor beta chains came from one sample sequenced in a study of breast tumors, draining lymph nodes, adjacent tissues. Samples came from axillary lymph nodes draining the breast cancer. TCRdb analysed the multiplex PCR reads with MiXCR anew, one entry per CDR3 protein. This repertoire shows about 150,000 distinct CDR3 sequences, about 22% found once; its top ten account for just over 2.5%. Sequenced material: axillary lymph node tissue. The receptors originated from a female donor with breast cancer. Some clones in this sample may be carry-over from other donors' samples.

The chain combines TRBV20-1 with TRBJ1-1; D gene uncertain. The CDR3 has 15 amino acids. Trimming stripped 3 bases from V and 0 bases from J, with 14 bases between. The germline V gene encodes CDR1 DFQATT and CDR2 SNEGSKA (reference sequence). CDR3 DNA: TGCAGTGCTAGGGGTGACGGCAGAATGAACACTGAAGCTTTCTTT. Amino acid sequence: CSARGDGRMNTEAFF.

To note about this clonotype: A much larger clone is a single base away; this may be a read error. This rearrangement joins TRBV19 to TRBJ2-7; 7 nucleotides match TRBD2. The germline V gene encodes CDR1 LNHDA and CDR2 SQIVND (reference sequence). The CDR3 covers 16 residues. The CDR3 region is CASGMSGGSLPYEQYF. Written as DNA, the CDR3 is TGTGCCAGTGGTATGTCGGGCGGGAGCCTCCCCTACGAGCAGTACTTC.

Notes on this clonotype: A read error may be the cause here, since a much bigger clone is one base away. The chain recombines TRBV28 with TRBJ1-2; unclear D gene. Germline lookup yields CDR1 MDHEN and CDR2 SYDVKM. The CDR3 is 14 amino acids. The CDR3 DNA reads as TGTGCCTGCAGTTTGGCGGACGGATACTATGGCTACACCTTC. It translates to CACSLADGYYGYTF.

This clonotype was picked up many times. The rearrangement joins TRBV20-1 to TRBJ2-2, with TRBD1 matching 7 bases. The CDR3 runs to 15 residues. After removal of 5 bases from V and 1 base from J, the junction contained 7 bases not matched to a gene. CDR1 and CDR2 (germline): DFQATT, SNEGSKA (reference sequence). The CDR3 DNA sequence: TGCAGTGCTGCGTCCGGGACAGAGAACACCGGGGAGCTGTTTTTT. It specifies CSAASGTENTGELFF.

This clonotype was observed many times. The V gene is TRBV2, the J gene TRBJ2-7; no firm D call. The CDR3 covers 14 residues. Trimming took 6 bases from V and 0 from J, leaving 12 bases between them. The germline CDR1 and CDR2 sequences are SNHLY and FYNNEI. CDR3 amino acids: CASRRQRDSYEQYF. Here the CDR3 DNA reads TGTGCCAGCAGAAGGCAACGTGACTCCTACGAGCAGTACTTC.

This clonotype appeared many times. The chain has TRBV6-6 and TRBJ2-7; the match to TRBD2 covers 9 bases. Unmatched junction bases numbered 16, after V lost 7 bases and J lost 3 bases. Germline CDR1 is MNHNY and CDR2 is SVGAGI (reference sequence). CDR3 length: 17 amino acids. CDR3 amino acids: CASTSAAGGSLLYEQYF. DNA for the CDR3: TGTGCCAGCACTTCTGCAGCGGGAGGCTCCCTTCTCTACGAGCAGTACTTC.

This chain uses TRBV6-1 with TRBJ1-5; D may be TRBD1 (5 bases). CDR3 length: 13 amino acids. Trimming took 4 bases from V and 7 from J, leaving 11 bases between them. The germline CDR1 and CDR2 sequences are MNHNS and SASEGT. The CDR3 loop reads CASSGGGRQPQHF. CDR3 bases: TGTGCCAGCAGTGGGGGGGGTAGGCAGCCCCAGCATTTT.

The table lists this clonotype with many counts. The chain couples TRBV20-1 to TRBJ1-2, with TRBD1 as a possible D gene (5 bases). CDR3 length equals 13 residues. Looked up from germline, CDR1 is DFQATT and CDR2 is SNEGSKA (reference sequence). V was shortened by 2 bases and J by 4 bases, with 11 bases between the two germline ends. The CDR3 loop is CSARTGGGYGYTF. CDR3 nucleotide sequence: TGCAGTGCTAGAACCGGGGGGGGCTATGGCTACACCTTC.

This clonotype was seen at least ten times. Here the CDR3 DNA reads TGTGCCAGCAGCTCGCAGGGGGCCGCTGAGCAGTTCTTC. This translates into CASSSQGAAEQFF. This rearrangement joins TRBV6-6 to TRBJ2-1; 8 positions agree with TRBD1. This CDR3 contains 13 residues. Germline V gene lookup returns CDR1 MNHNY and CDR2 SVGAGI (reference sequence). V trimming: 6 bases; J trimming: 9 bases; junction bases outside the gene matches: 7.

This clonotype occurred a few times. V gene TRBV6-5 combines with J gene TRBJ2-5; a weak D match, TRBD1 (6 bases). The CDR3 covers 14 residues. Trimming stripped 6 bases from V and 0 bases from J, with 11 bases between. Germline CDR1 is MNHEY and CDR2 is SVGAGI. CDR3 bases: TGTGCCAGCAGACGGACAGCCAACCAAGAGACCCAGTACTTC. This sequence encodes CASRRTANQETQYF.

This clonotype is judged medium-sized. One junction end does not reproduce the germline sequence, and a read error may be involved. The chain uses TRBV12-3 or TRBV12-4 and TRBJ2-5, with 9 bases matching TRBD2. The CDR3 is 13 amino acids. CDR3: CASSLAGVETQYF. In DNA form, the CDR3 reads TGTGCCAGCAGCTTAGCGGGAGTAGAGACCCAGTACTTC.

In the case of this clonotype: A much larger clone sits a single nucleotide away, making a read error possible. This chain uses TRBV6-5 with TRBJ2-1; 8 nucleotides align to TRBD2. Germline lookup yields CDR1 MNHEY and CDR2 SVGAGI. The V and J ends lost 6 bases and 4 bases, in that order; junction bases with no gene match: 8. The CDR3 length is 15 residues. The DNA for the CDR3 is TGTGCCAGCAGCCGAGCGGGGGCCTTATACAATGAGCAGTTCTTC. This codes for CASSRAGALYNEQFF.

Concerning this clonotype itself: Since a much larger clone is just one base distant, this may be a read error. CDR3 in DNA: TGTGCCAGCAGACCCGGAGGGAGCGGGTCTGGAGACACCATATATTTT. Its translation is CASRPGGSGSGDTIYF. The rearrangement links TRBV6-6 to TRBJ1-3; D remains ambiguous. CDR3 length equals 16 residues. Germline V gives CDR1 MNHNY, CDR2 SVGAGI (reference sequence).

Many counts were recorded for this clonotype. This chain connects TRBV15 to TRBJ2-7, with TRBD2 identical over 7 bases. The CDR3 extends over 16 amino acids. Germline CDR1 is LNHNV and CDR2 is YYDKDF (reference sequence). Trimming took 1 base from V and 5 from J; bases not matched to a gene: 11. CDR3 region: CATSRGGRGASDEQYF. The DNA of the CDR3 is TGTGCCACCAGCAGAGGGGGGAGGGGAGCGTCTGACGAGCAGTACTTC.

This clonotype was detected many times. The chain employs TRBV2 and TRBJ2-7; D may be TRBD1 (5 bases). V lost 2 bases and J lost 2, with 10 bases in between. Germline V CDR1 and CDR2: SNHLY, FYNNEI. The length of the CDR3 is 14 residues. CDR3 bases: TGTGCCAGCAGTGAATCAGGGATTGCCTACGAGCAGTACTTC. Amino acids: CASSESGIAYEQYF.

The chain is built from TRBV28 and TRBJ1-5, with TRBD1 as a possible D gene (5 bases). The V gene lost 5 bases and the J gene lost 2 bases, with 16 bases spanning the gap. From germline, CDR1 is MDHEN and CDR2 SYDVKM. There are 16 residues in the CDR3. The CDR3 DNA follows: TGTGCCAGCAGTGAGCCGGGACGGGGAGGCAATCAGCCCCAGCATTTT. Its protein product is CASSEPGRGGNQPQHF. Drawing the rest from reference TRBV28 and TRBJ1-5, the complete variable domain is DVKVTQSSRYLVKRTGEKVFLECVQDMDHENMFWYRQDPGLGLRLIYFSYDVKMKEKGDIPEGYSVSREKKERFSLILESASTNQTSMYLCASSEPGRGGNQPQHFGDGTRLSIL.

At least ten counts were recorded for this clonotype. This chain links TRBV7-2 with TRBJ2-7; 13 bases are shared with TRBD2. J was trimmed by 5 bases and V by 4 bases; bases with no gene match: 2. There are 14 residues in the CDR3. Germline lookup yields CDR1 SGHTA and CDR2 FQGNSA. The CDR3 sequence is CASSSGTSGNEQYF. CDR3 bases: TGTGCCAGCAGCTCCGGGACTAGCGGGAACGAGCAGTACTTC.

This clonotype was seen repeatedly, ten times or more. The CDR3 spells CASSSPTSGIHEQYF. CDR3 in DNA: TGTGCCAGCAGCTCCCCGACTAGCGGGATCCACGAGCAGTACTTC. The V gene is TRBV7-9, the J gene TRBJ2-7; 11 bases line up with TRBD2. With V trimmed by 4 bases and J by 5 bases, 7 bases remained unmatched. The CDR3 extends over 15 amino acids. Per the germline V gene, CDR1 is SEHNR and CDR2 is FQNEAQ (reference sequence).

Concerning this clonotype itself: Possible read error: a much larger clone is one base away. The CDR3 spells CATAQGAPPEQFF. In DNA form, the CDR3 reads TGTGCCACCGCACAGGGGGCTCCCCCCGAGCAGTTCTTC. The chain employs TRBV24-1 and TRBJ2-1, with 9 bases lining up with TRBD1. V was clipped by 9 bases and J by 10 bases; unmatched bases: 9. The CDR3 is 13 residues long. CDR1 is KGHDR, CDR2 SFDVKD, per germline.

This clonotype was recorded at least ten times. This sequence joins TRBV6-1 and TRBJ2-5; maybe TRBD2 (6 bases). The CDR3 loop spans 14 amino acids. The germline V gene encodes CDR1 MNHNS and CDR2 SASEGT. Trimming removed 7 bases at V and 2 bases at J, with 14 bases between. CDR3 loop: CASTFSGGQETQYF. The CDR3, as DNA: TGTGCCAGCACCTTTAGCGGAGGACAAGAGACCCAGTACTTC.

V usage is TRBV9 and J usage is TRBJ1-1; possibly TRBD1 for D (6 bases). Germline assignment: CDR1 SGDLS and CDR2 YYNGEE. The CDR3 sequence is 14 residues long. V was clipped by 0 bases and J by 4 bases, with 10 bases between them. Written as DNA, the CDR3 is TGTGCCAGCAGCGTAGTCAGGGGCGGCACTGAAGCTTTCTTT. As protein: CASSVVRGGTEAFF.

As regards this clonotype: This clone may be a read error of a much larger clone one base away. V is TRBV20-1 and J is TRBJ2-5; 11 positions match TRBD2. CDR1 DFQATT and CDR2 SNEGSKA come from the germline V gene (reference sequence). This CDR3 contains 15 residues. CDR3 coding DNA: TGCAGTGCTACCAATCTAGCGGGAGGACGAGAGACCCAGTGCTTC. It translates to CSATNLAGGRETQCF.

The chain combines TRBV19 with TRBJ1-2, with D possibly matching TRBD1 (6 bases). Germline V lookup: CDR1 LNHDA, CDR2 SQIVND (reference sequence). V shed 5 bases and J shed 4 bases, with 20 bases lying between them. This CDR3 has 16 amino acids. The CDR3 DNA follows: TGTGCCAGTAGTGTCGGGACACCCAATCTGGGCTATGGCTACACCTTC. Encoded protein: CASSVGTPNLGYGYTF.

This clonotype was seen just once. This chain links TRBV6-6 with TRBJ1-1; 7 bases are a match to TRBD1. The CDR3 spans 12 residues. Per the germline V gene, CDR1 is MNHNY and CDR2 is SVGAGI (reference sequence). J was trimmed by 6 bases and V by 4 bases; bases with no gene match: 2. CDR3 sequence reads: CASSWDRSEAFF. In nucleotides, the CDR3 is TGTGCCAGCAGTTGGGACAGATCTGAAGCTTTCTTT.

This clonotype showed up many times. The V call is TRBV20-1, the J call TRBJ2-1; 9 bases line up with TRBD2. The V gene's germline CDR1 is DFQATT and CDR2 SNEGSKA (reference sequence). The V segment lost 2 bases and the J segment 5 bases; nucleotides outside the gene matches: 4. CDR3 length equals 14 residues. As DNA, the CDR3 is TGCAGTGCTAGACTAGCGGGAATTGACAATGAGCAGTTCTTC. Translation: CSARLAGIDNEQFF.

This clonotype has ten or more counts. The chain uses TRBV6-1 and TRBJ2-3; TRBD2 aligns across 7 bases. Unmatched junction bases numbered 14, after V lost 7 bases and J lost 7 bases. The V gene's germline CDR1 is MNHNS and CDR2 SASEGT. This CDR3 is 15 amino acids long. CDR3 DNA sequence: TGTGCCAGCACCTTGGGAATAGCGGGCTCGAATACGCAGTATTTT. Amino acids: CASTLGIAGSNTQYF.